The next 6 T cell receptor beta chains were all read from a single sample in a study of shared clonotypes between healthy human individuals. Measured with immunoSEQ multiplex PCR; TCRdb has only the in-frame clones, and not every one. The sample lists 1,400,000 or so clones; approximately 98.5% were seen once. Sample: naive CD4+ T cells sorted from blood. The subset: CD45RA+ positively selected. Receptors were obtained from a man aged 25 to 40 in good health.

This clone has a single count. DNA for the CDR3: TGTGCCAGCAGCGTGAGGGCTGGACTAGCGGGTAACAATGAGCAGTTCTTC. This codes for CASSVRAGLAGNNEQFF. The genes are TRBV9 and TRBJ2-1, with 11 bases fitting TRBD2. With V trimmed by 2 bases and J by 5 bases, 9 bases remained unmatched. Germline V gene sequence: CDR1 SGDLS, CDR2 YYNGEE. The CDR3 contains 17 residues.

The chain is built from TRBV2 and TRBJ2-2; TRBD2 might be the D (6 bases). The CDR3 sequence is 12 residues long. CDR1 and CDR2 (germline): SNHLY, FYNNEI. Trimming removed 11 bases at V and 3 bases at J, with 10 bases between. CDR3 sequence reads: CAGGTDTGELFF. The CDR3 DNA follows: TGTGCCGGGGGGACCGACACCGGGGAGCTGTTTTTT.

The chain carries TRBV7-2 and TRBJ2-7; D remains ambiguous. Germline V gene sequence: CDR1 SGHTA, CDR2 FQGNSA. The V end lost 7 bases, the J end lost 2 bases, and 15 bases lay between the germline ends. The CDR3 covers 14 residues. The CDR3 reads CASKRRLAAYEQYF. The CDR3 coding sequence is TGTGCCAGCAAAAGACGCTTGGCGGCCTACGAGCAGTACTTC. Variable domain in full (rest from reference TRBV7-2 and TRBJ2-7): GAGVSQSPSNKVTEKGKDVELRCDPISGHTALYWYRQSLGQGLEFLIYFQGNSAPDKSGLPSDRFSAERTGGSVSTLTIQRTQQEDSAVYLCASKRRLAAYEQYFGPGTRLTVT.

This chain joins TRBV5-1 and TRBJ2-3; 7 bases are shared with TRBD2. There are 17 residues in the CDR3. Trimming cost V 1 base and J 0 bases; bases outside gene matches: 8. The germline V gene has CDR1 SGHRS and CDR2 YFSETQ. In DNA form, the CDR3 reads TGCGCCAGCAGCTTGCGGCGGGAGAGCACTAGCACAGATACGCAGTATTTT. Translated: CASSLRRESTSTDTQYF.

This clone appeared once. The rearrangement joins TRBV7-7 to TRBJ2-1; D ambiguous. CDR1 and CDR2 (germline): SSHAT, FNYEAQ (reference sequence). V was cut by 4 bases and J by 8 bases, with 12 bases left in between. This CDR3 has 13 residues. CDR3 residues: CASSSTFKDEQFF. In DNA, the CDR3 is TGTGCCAGCAGCTCCACCTTCAAGGATGAGCAGTTCTTC.

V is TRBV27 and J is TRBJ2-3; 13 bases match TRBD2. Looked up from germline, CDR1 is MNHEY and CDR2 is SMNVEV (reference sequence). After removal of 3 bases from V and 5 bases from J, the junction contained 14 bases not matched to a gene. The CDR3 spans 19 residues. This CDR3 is CASSFIGLAGAVLEDTQYF. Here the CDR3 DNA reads TGTGCCAGCAGTTTCATAGGACTAGCGGGAGCGGTCTTGGAAGATACGCAGTATTTT.